This paragraph covers one TCR beta chain sequence. This record comes from a study of cytomegalovirus exposure and HLA in healthy donors. On the study more broadly: Out of about 410 genotyped donors, about 84% belonged to the Caucasian-associated ancestry cluster.

In the PCR, 60 Vbeta and 13 Jbeta primers were used. Using immunoSEQ multiplex PCR, the repertoire was profiled, and TCRdb retains in-frame clones only, with some absent. The table includes over 90,000 clones, 60% to 85% detected once. CDR1 and CDR2 (germline): LNHDA, SQIVND (reference sequence). Trimming took 5 bases from V and 4 from J; bases not matched to a gene: 6. CDR3 length equals 14 residues. This sequence originates from a man aged 50 or older in good health and CMV-seropositive. The sample taken for sequencing was PBMCs. The chain joins TRBV19 to TRBJ2-3; 7 bases agree with TRBD2. CDR3 region: CASSLAGAPDTQYF. In DNA form, the CDR3 reads TGTGCCAGTAGTTTGGCGGGAGCCCCAGATACGCAGTATTTT.